These 13 T cell receptor beta chains originate from one sample sequenced in a study of T-cell reconstitution after alpha-beta-depleted transplantation in children. Molecular barcoding with unique molecular identifiers was used for the TCRbeta library. TCRdb fed the PCR reads into MiXCR, producing one record per CDR3 protein. The data contain more than 200,000 distinct CDR3 sequences, roughly 26% of them singletons. The sequences come from PBMCs, collected before TCRalphabeta/CD19-depleted stem cell transplant. The receptors come from a girl under 10 years old with Fanconi anemia, due to receive a stem cell transplant.

This clonotype has a count of ten or more. This chain links TRBV20-1 with TRBJ2-7; D assignment may be TRBD1 or TRBD2 (5 bases each). Germline CDR1 reads DFQATT; CDR2 reads SNEGSKA (reference sequence). This CDR3 is 13 amino acids long. Trimming stripped 4 bases from V and 0 bases from J, with 10 bases between. CDR3 sequence (DNA): TGCAGTGCTAAATCAGGGACCTCCTACGAGCAGTACTTC. This gives the protein CSAKSGTSYEQYF.

Concerning this clonotype itself: At one of its ends the junction is not consistent with the germline gene, which may arise from a read error. The rearrangement uses TRBV25-1 and TRBJ1-3; weak D call: TRBD1 (5 bases). This CDR3 region has 12 residues. Germline V gene sequence: CDR1 MGHDK, CDR2 SYGVNS. CDR3 loop: CASRSGGRGVSF. CDR3 nucleotides: TGTGCCAGCAGGTCCGGGGGACGAGGGGTATCTTTT. Looking up the rest from reference TRBV25-1 and TRBJ1-3 gives the full variable domain: EADIYQTPRYLVIGTGKKITLECSQTMGHDKMYWYQQDPGMELHLIHYSYGVNSTEKGDLSSESTVSRIRTEHFPLTLESARPSHTSQYLCASRSGGRGVSFGEGSWLTVV.

The table lists this clonotype with a few counts. V usage is TRBV24-1 and J usage is TRBJ2-1; TRBD2 matches at 11 bases. This CDR3 is built from 17 residues. CDR1 and CDR2 (germline): KGHDR, SFDVKD. The V and J ends lost 2 bases and 4 bases, in that order; junction bases with no gene match: 6. The CDR3 DNA sequence: TGTGCCACCAGTGATTCAACCGGGACTAGCGGTTACAATGAGCAGTTCTTC. It codes for CATSDSTGTSGYNEQFF.

This clonotype was seen many times. This rearrangement joins TRBV20-1 to TRBJ2-3, with D uncertain. CDR1 and CDR2 (germline): DFQATT, SNEGSKA (reference sequence). V shed 0 bases and J shed 6 bases, with 10 bases lying between them. The length of the CDR3 is 13 residues. CDR3 in amino acids: CSAREPSADTQYF. In DNA, the CDR3 is TGCAGTGCTAGAGAACCCTCGGCCGATACGCAGTATTTT.

V is TRBV29-1 and J is TRBJ1-5; D remains unclear. Deletions cut 4 bases from V and 5 bases from J, with 9 bases between. Per germline, CDR1 SQVTM and CDR2 ANQGSEA. This CDR3 has 12 amino acids. The chain's CDR3 is CSVVGDDQPQHF. DNA of the CDR3: TGCAGCGTTGTCGGCGACGATCAGCCCCAGCATTTT.

The genes are TRBV6-6 and TRBJ2-7; 8 bases align to TRBD1. From germline, CDR1 is MNHNY and CDR2 SVGAGI (reference sequence). The CDR3 has 12 amino acids. The V and J ends lost 6 bases and 8 bases, in that order; junction bases with no gene match: 6. The CDR3 reads CASSQDRVQQYF. Written as DNA, the CDR3 is TGTGCCAGCAGCCAGGACAGGGTCCAGCAGTACTTC.

There are a few counts of this clonotype. The junction shows a germline mismatch at one end, possibly a read error. This chain uses TRBV6-1 with TRBJ1-1, with 7 positions matching TRBD1. CDR3 length: 15 residues. From germline, CDR1 is MNHNS and CDR2 SASEGT. In DNA form, the CDR3 reads TGTGCCAGCAGTGACTTACAGGGGCTGAACACTGAAGCCTTCTTT. Translated: CASSDLQGLNTEAFF.

This chain uses TRBV7-6 with TRBJ2-1, with D possibly matching TRBD2 (6 bases). Deletions cut 5 bases from V and 4 bases from J, with 18 bases between. This CDR3 is 16 amino acids long. Germline V gene sequence: CDR1 SGHVS, CDR2 FNYEAQ. CDR3 amino acids: CASSLSAGPNYNEQFF. CDR3 nucleotides: TGTGCCAGCAGCCTGAGCGCGGGGCCGAATTACAATGAGCAGTTCTTC.

This clonotype was counted many times. The chain joins TRBV13 to TRBJ2-5; D remains ambiguous. Trimming pared 2 bases from V and 12 bases from J, leaving 19 bases between. The CDR3 length is 14 residues. The germline V gene has CDR1 PRHDT and CDR2 FYEKMQ (reference sequence). The CDR3 reads CASSLSPSSEFEYF. CDR3 bases: TGTGCCAGCAGCTTAAGCCCATCGTCGGAGTTTGAGTACTTC.

V and J are TRBV28 and TRBJ2-7; 7 bases are shared with TRBD1. This CDR3 comprises 17 residues. The germline V gene has CDR1 MDHEN and CDR2 SYDVKM. The V gene end was trimmed by 5 bases and the J gene end by 1 base; junction bases not matched to a gene: 14. The CDR3 protein is CASSPITQGKGSYEQYF. CDR3 DNA: TGTGCCAGCAGTCCAATAACACAGGGGAAGGGATCCTACGAGCAGTACTTC.

About this clonotype itself: With a much larger clone just one base away, this may be a read error. This rearrangement joins TRBV28 to TRBJ2-3; 8 bases map to TRBD1. Germline values: CDR1 MDHEN, CDR2 SYDVKM. CDR3 length: 16 residues. CDR3 bases: TGTGTCAGCAGTTTACAGGGGGGCGTTACGGTAGATACGCAGTATTTT. Translation gives CVSSLQGGVTVDTQYF.

This clonotype came up many times. The V call is TRBV7-2, the J call TRBJ2-1; TRBD2 aligns across 11 bases. Trimming cost V 3 bases and J 7 bases; bases outside gene matches: 8. This CDR3 spans 16 amino acids. CDR1 and CDR2 from the germline V gene are SGHTA and FQGNSA. The CDR3 DNA reads as TGTGCCAGCAGCTTTGCACTAGCGGGAGCTGGAAATGAGCAGTTCTTC. It is translated as CASSFALAGAGNEQFF.

This clonotype was seen more than once but under ten times. The V gene is TRBV20-1, the J gene TRBJ2-5; D is perhaps TRBD1 or TRBD2 (7 bases each). The CDR3 length is 17 residues. The germline V gene encodes CDR1 DFQATT and CDR2 SNEGSKA (reference sequence). The V end lost 0 bases, the J end lost 5 bases, and 22 bases lay between the germline ends. As DNA, the CDR3 is TGCAGTGCTAGAGATTATCAGGGGGGGCCCCACCCGGAGACCCAGTACTTC. It yields the protein CSARDYQGGPHPETQYF.